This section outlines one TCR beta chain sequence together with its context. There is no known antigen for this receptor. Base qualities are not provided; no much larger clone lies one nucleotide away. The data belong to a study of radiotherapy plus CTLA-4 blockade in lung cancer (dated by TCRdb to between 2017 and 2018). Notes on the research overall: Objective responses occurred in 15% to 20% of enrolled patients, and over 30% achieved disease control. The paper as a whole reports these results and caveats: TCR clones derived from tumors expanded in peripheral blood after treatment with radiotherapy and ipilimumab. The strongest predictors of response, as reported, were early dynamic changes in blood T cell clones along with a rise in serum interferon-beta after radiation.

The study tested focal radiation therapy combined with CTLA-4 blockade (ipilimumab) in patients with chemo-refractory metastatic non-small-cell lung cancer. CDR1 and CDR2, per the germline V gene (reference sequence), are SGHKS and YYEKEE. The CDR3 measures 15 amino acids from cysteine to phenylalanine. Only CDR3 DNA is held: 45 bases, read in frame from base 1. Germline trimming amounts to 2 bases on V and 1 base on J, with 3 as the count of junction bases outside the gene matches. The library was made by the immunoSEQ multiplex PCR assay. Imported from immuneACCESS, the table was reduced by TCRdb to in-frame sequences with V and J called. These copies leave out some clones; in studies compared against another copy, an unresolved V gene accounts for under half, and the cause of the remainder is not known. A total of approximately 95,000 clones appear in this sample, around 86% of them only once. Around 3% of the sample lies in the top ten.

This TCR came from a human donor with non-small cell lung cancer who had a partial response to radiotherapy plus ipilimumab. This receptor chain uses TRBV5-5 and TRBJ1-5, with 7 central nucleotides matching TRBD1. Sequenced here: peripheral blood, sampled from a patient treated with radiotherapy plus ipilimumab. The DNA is TGTGCCAGCAGCTTAGGGACAGTAAGCAATCAGCCCCAGCATTTT. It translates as CASSLGTVSNQPQHF. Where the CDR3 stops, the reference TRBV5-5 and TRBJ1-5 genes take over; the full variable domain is DAGVTQSPTHLIKTRGQQVTLRCSPISGHKSVSWYQQVLGQGPQFIFQYYEKEERGRGNFPDRFSARQFPNYSSELNVNALLLGDSALYLCASSLGTVSNQPQHFGDGTRLSIL.